Below, one T cell receptor (beta chain) is given with its context. The data originate from a study of blood T cell repertoires in COVID-19. About the study: PBMCs, B-cell-depleted T cells, or T cells were the source of the cDNA or gDNA that made up the material.

Per germline, CDR1 SGHNT and CDR2 YYREEE (reference sequence). The CDR3 is 14 residues long. The J segment lost 8 bases and the V segment lost 5 bases, leaving 11 bases of the junction unmatched. Libraries were prepared by immunoSEQ multiplex PCR; TCRdb keeps only in-frame clonotypes and omits some of them. The sample holds 250,000 to 300,000 clones, over 75% seen once. Sample: PBMCs or T cells enriched from blood (not recorded which). The rearrangement joins TRBV5-4 to TRBJ1-2; TRBD1 agrees at 8 bases. The origin of this receptor is a woman in her twenties or thirties who had recovered from COVID-19. The CDR3 is CASRAGGAAVGYTF. CDR3 DNA sequence: TGTGCCAGCAGAGCAGGGGGCGCGGCGGTCGGCTACACCTTC.